A single sample gave rise to the 30 T cell receptor beta chains below, sequenced in a study of T cell responses to AZD1222 COVID-19 vaccine. The table came from immunoSEQ multiplex PCR; TCRdb's copy has only in-frame clones and leaves some out. Of over 130,000 clones in the sample, about 88% were seen once. Sample: peripheral blood, taken on day 0 of AZD1222 vaccination. These receptors were obtained from an adult in good health.

The rearrangement uses TRBV10-3 and TRBJ1-1, with 10 nucleotides matching TRBD1. The trim removed 7 bases at V and 5 bases at J, leaving 10 bases unmatched. The CDR3 totals 15 residues. Germline values: CDR1 ENHRY, CDR2 SYGVKD. This CDR3 reads CAIKTWGQGTTEAFF. Here the CDR3 DNA reads TGTGCCATCAAGACTTGGGGACAGGGGACTACTGAAGCTTTCTTT.

The rearrangement joins TRBV28 to TRBJ2-3; TRBD2 might be the D (6 bases). Between the trimmed V and J ends, which lost 5 bases and 0 bases, there was a span of 21 bases. The germline gives CDR1 MDHEN, CDR2 SYDVKM. This CDR3 has 18 amino acids. CDR3 protein: CASSPGTPKLTSTDTQYF. The DNA of the CDR3 is TGTGCCAGCAGTCCCGGGACTCCTAAACTCACTAGCACAGATACGCAGTATTTT.

The chain couples TRBV3-1 (or the pseudogene TRBV3-2) to TRBJ1-2; D call uncertain. The CDR3 sequence is 13 residues long. Trimming pared 4 bases from V and 2 bases from J, leaving 8 bases between. CDR1 is LGHDT, CDR2 YNNKEL, per germline (reference sequence). The chain's CDR3 is CASSREQNYGYTF. CDR3 nucleotide sequence: TGTGCCAGCAGCCGGGAGCAGAACTATGGCTACACCTTC.

V and J are TRBV5-5 and TRBJ1-2; 9 bases map to TRBD1. J was trimmed by 2 bases and V by 4 bases; bases with no gene match: 6. Germline V lookup: CDR1 SGHKS, CDR2 YYEKEE (reference sequence). This CDR3 has 15 amino acids. The CDR3 loop is CASSLRQGVNYGYTF. CDR3 DNA: TGTGCCAGCAGCCTCCGACAGGGGGTAAACTATGGCTACACCTTC.

This clone was recorded once. The chain employs TRBV13 and TRBJ1-1, with 8 bases fitting TRBD1. V was pared by 2 bases and J by 0 bases, with 5 bases of the junction left unmatched. CDR1 PRHDT and CDR2 FYEKMQ come from the germline V gene (reference sequence). The length of the CDR3 is 16 residues. The CDR3 DNA reads as TGTGCCAGCAGCTTAAGAGGACAGGGCATGAACACTGAAGCTTTCTTT. It specifies CASSLRGQGMNTEAFF.

This sequence joins TRBV28 and TRBJ1-2, with 8 bases aligning to TRBD1. The CDR3 length is 14 residues. Germline loops: CDR1 MDHEN, CDR2 SYDVKM. The V segment lost 8 bases and the J segment 7 bases; nucleotides outside the gene matches: 12. The CDR3 is CASWPGRGHGGYTF. The CDR3 nucleotides are TGTGCCAGCTGGCCGGGCAGGGGGCATGGTGGCTACACCTTC.

J is TRBJ2-3 and V is TRBV2; no reliable D call. Germline lookup yields CDR1 SNHLY and CDR2 FYNNEI. The V gene lost 10 bases and the J gene lost 0 bases, with 20 bases spanning the gap. The CDR3 covers 16 residues. The CDR3: CATSMRHTMSTDTQYF. CDR3 in DNA: TGTGCCACCAGCATGCGACATACGATGAGCACAGATACGCAGTATTTT. The full variable domain, its missing parts supplied by reference TRBV2 and TRBJ2-3, is EPEVTQTPSHQVTQMGQEVILRCVPISNHLYFYWYRQILGQKVEFLVSFYNNEISEKSEIFDDQFSVERPDGSNFTLKIRSTKLEDSAMYFCATSMRHTMSTDTQYFGPGTRLTVL.

The gene calls are TRBV5-1 and TRBJ1-3; possibly TRBD1 for D (6 bases). Deletions cut 4 bases from V and 1 base from J, with 9 bases between. CDR1 is SGHRS, CDR2 YFSETQ, per germline. This CDR3 is built from 14 residues. The CDR3: CASSRGQSGNTIYF. As DNA, the CDR3 is TGCGCCAGCAGCAGGGGACAATCTGGAAACACCATATATTTT.

In this sample, this clone turned up a few times. Other DNA sequences of this sample code for an identical CDR3. The J gene is TRBJ2-3, the V gene TRBV28, with TRBD2 matching over 12 bases. Per the germline V gene, CDR1 is MDHEN and CDR2 is SYDVKM. CDR3 size: 15 residues. The V and J ends lost 4 bases and 6 bases, in that order; junction bases with no gene match: 5. CDR3 DNA: TGTGCCAGCAGTTCCAGGACTAGCGGGACGGATACGCAGTATTTT. Translated: CASSSRTSGTDTQYF. The complete variable domain, with remaining parts taken from reference TRBV28 and TRBJ2-3, reads DVKVTQSSRYLVKRTGEKVFLECVQDMDHENMFWYRQDPGLGLRLIYFSYDVKMKEKGDIPEGYSVSREKKERFSLILESASTNQTSMYLCASSSRTSGTDTQYFGPGTRLTVL.

The V call is TRBV29-1, the J call TRBJ1-4; the D is unclear. CDR1 is SQVTM and CDR2 is ANQGSEA in the germline V gene. V lost 3 bases to trimming and J lost 0 bases, with 5 bases between them. The CDR3 runs to 13 residues. CDR3 in amino acids: CSVEWPTNEKLFF. CDR3 nucleotides: TGCAGCGTTGAGTGGCCAACTAATGAAAAACTGTTTTTT.

V is TRBV21-1 and J is TRBJ1-2. TRBV21-1 is assigned pseudogene status. This CDR3 region has 10 residues. This chain's CDR3 is CATPVGGYTF. The CDR3 bases are TGTGCCACCCCTGTGGGTGGCTACACCTTC.

This clone was seen a single time. J is TRBJ1-1 and V is TRBV11-2; D gene uncertain. Per germline, CDR1 SGHAT and CDR2 FQNNGV. Between the trimmed V and J ends, which lost 2 bases and 6 bases, there was a span of 4 bases. The CDR3 is made up of 11 amino acids. Written as DNA, the CDR3 is TGTGCCAGCAGCTTACGCCCTGAAGCTTTCTTT. It encodes CASSLRPEAFF.

The chain links TRBV3-1 (or the pseudogene TRBV3-2) to TRBJ2-3; tentatively, D is TRBD1 or TRBD2 (6 bases each). CDR3 length: 15 residues. Trimming pared 1 base from V and 1 base from J, leaving 9 bases between. Per the germline V gene, CDR1 is LGHDT and CDR2 is YNNKEL (reference sequence). As DNA, the CDR3 is TGTGCCAGCAGCCAAGCGGGGGCTGGCACAGATACGCAGTATTTT. Amino acid sequence: CASSQAGAGTDTQYF.

The chain links TRBV5-6 to TRBJ2-7; D is undetermined. Germline V gene lookup returns CDR1 SGHDT and CDR2 YYEEEE. The length of the CDR3 is 14 residues. Trimming took off 4 bases at V and 6 bases at J, with 17 bases between the two ends. CDR3 in amino acids: CASSPKPAYREQYF. The CDR3 coding sequence is TGTGCCAGCAGCCCGAAACCGGCATATCGCGAGCAGTACTTC.

V usage is TRBV5-1 and J usage is TRBJ2-1, with TRBD1 matching 7 bases. Trimming removed 1 base from V and 10 bases from J; junction bases left unmatched: 2. Germline loops: CDR1 SGHRS, CDR2 YFSETQ. This CDR3 spans 12 amino acids. The CDR3 sequence is CASSLSQGEQFF. CDR3 sequence (DNA): TGCGCCAGCAGCTTGTCACAGGGGGAGCAGTTCTTC.

This chain uses TRBV12-3 or TRBV12-4 with TRBJ1-1; TRBD1 is a possible D gene (5 bases). The CDR3 loop spans 13 amino acids. Between the trimmed V and J ends, which lost 6 bases and 1 base, there was a span of 9 bases. The CDR3 reads CASSWGGNTEAFF. CDR3 bases: TGTGCCAGCAGCTGGGGGGGGAACACTGAAGCTTTCTTT.

V gene TRBV6-5 combines with J gene TRBJ2-1; 13 nucleotides align to TRBD2. V shed 5 bases, J shed 8 bases, and the junction held 6 bases outside the gene matches. The CDR3 extends over 15 amino acids. CDR1 is MNHEY, CDR2 SVGAGI, per germline. Here the CDR3 DNA reads TGTGCCAGCAGTCGGACTAGCGGGAGTTTCGATGAGCAGTTCTTC. It yields the protein CASSRTSGSFDEQFF.

V gene TRBV5-4 combines with J gene TRBJ2-7, with D perhaps TRBD2 (5 bases). The ends were cut back, 2 bases at V and 4 bases at J, with 10 bases in the middle. In germline, CDR1 is SGHNT, CDR2 YYREEE (reference sequence). The CDR3 covers 13 residues. CDR3 amino acids: CASSFPGSYEQYF. CDR3 bases: TGTGCCAGCAGCTTTCCGGGAAGTTACGAGCAGTACTTC.

V is TRBV19 and J is TRBJ1-5; D uncertain. Germline CDR1 reads LNHDA; CDR2 reads SQIVND (reference sequence). Deletions cut 8 bases from V and 7 bases from J, with 18 bases between. This CDR3 region has 14 residues. The CDR3 region has the DNA TGTGCCAGTGAGGCAGGCCCCTTTTCCCAGCCCCAGCATTTT. Residues: CASEAGPFSQPQHF.

This clone was found once. The chain joins TRBV6-5 to TRBJ2-7; D perhaps matches TRBD2 (6 bases). Looked up from germline, CDR1 is MNHEY and CDR2 is SVGAGI. This CDR3 is built from 14 residues. V lost 6 bases, J lost 3 bases, and 15 bases lay in between. As DNA, the CDR3 is TGTGCCAGCAGAAAGGAGGGAGGTTTCTACGAGCAGTACTTC. Amino acid sequence: CASRKEGGFYEQYF.

The chain is built from TRBV6-6 and TRBJ2-7, with 12 nucleotides matching TRBD2. The germline CDR1 and CDR2 sequences are MNHNY and SVGAGI (reference sequence). The V and J ends lost 5 bases and 0 bases, in that order; junction bases with no gene match: 5. There are 16 residues in the CDR3. The CDR3 nucleotides are TGTGCCAGCAGTCCCGGACTAGCGGGAAGCTCCTACGAGCAGTACTTC. Residues: CASSPGLAGSSYEQYF.

V is TRBV19 and J is TRBJ1-4; 8 bases agree with TRBD1. V gave up 3 bases and J gave up 10 bases; unmatched junction bases: 4. The CDR3 runs 13 residues. In germline, CDR1 is LNHDA, CDR2 SQIVND (reference sequence). The CDR3 bases are TGTGCCAGTAGTATTGGGGGACAGGTAAAACTGTTTTTT. It codes for CASSIGGQVKLFF.

This clone was recorded only once. The rearrangement uses TRBV6-5 and TRBJ1-1, with D unresolved. The CDR3 loop spans 14 amino acids. V was shortened by 1 base and J by 3 bases, with 9 bases between the two germline ends. CDR1 is MNHEY and CDR2 is SVGAGI in the germline V gene. Here the CDR3 reads CASSYWREDTEAFF. The CDR3 bases are TGTGCCAGCAGTTACTGGCGGGAGGACACTGAAGCTTTCTTT.

The chain couples TRBV6-2 or TRBV6-3 to TRBJ2-7; 8 bases map to TRBD2. Per the germline V gene, CDR1 is MNHEY and CDR2 is SVGEGT. CDR3 length: 15 residues. The V and J ends lost 4 bases and 2 bases, in that order; junction bases with no gene match: 7. CDR3 protein: CASSSGLGLAYEQYF. The CDR3 DNA reads as TGTGCCAGCAGTTCGGGTCTGGGACTAGCCTACGAGCAGTACTTC.

The CDR3 loop is CSVALIQGNYGYTF. The CDR3 nucleotides are TGCAGCGTAGCCCTAATACAGGGTAACTATGGCTACACCTTC. The chain has TRBV29-1 and TRBJ1-2; maybe TRBD1 (6 bases). V lost 6 bases, J lost 1 base, and 15 bases lay in between. Per the germline V gene, CDR1 is SQVTM and CDR2 is ANQGSEA. CDR3 length equals 14 residues.

The chain links TRBV2 to TRBJ2-1, with a weak D call TRBD1 (6 bases). Per germline, CDR1 SNHLY and CDR2 FYNNEI. The V and J ends lost 5 bases and 1 base respectively, with 12 bases between them. The CDR3 has 15 residues. The CDR3 here is CASSQDSTSYNEQFF. CDR3 sequence (DNA): TGTGCCAGCAGTCAGGACAGCACTTCCTACAATGAGCAGTTCTTC.

The rearrangement uses TRBV20-1 and TRBJ2-2; D is unresolved. Per germline, CDR1 DFQATT and CDR2 SNEGSKA (reference sequence). Between the trimmed V and J ends, which lost 3 bases and 4 bases, there was a span of 9 bases. The CDR3 runs to 13 residues. CDR3 bases: TGCAGTGCTAGTGTGGATAGCACCGGGGAGCTGTTTTTT. Its protein product is CSASVDSTGELFF.

The chain carries TRBV13 and TRBJ2-5; 9 positions match TRBD2. The CDR3 consists of 16 residues. From germline, CDR1 is PRHDT and CDR2 FYEKMQ (reference sequence). The trim removed 1 base at V and 6 bases at J, leaving 9 bases unmatched. The DNA of the CDR3 is TGTGCCAGCAGCTTAGAGGGCGGGGGGGCCCCGAAGACCCAGTACTTC. This gives the protein CASSLEGGGAPKTQYF.

The rearrangement links TRBV2 to TRBJ1-5; D may be TRBD1 (6 bases). Germline CDR1 is SNHLY and CDR2 is FYNNEI. The germline V and J ends were trimmed by 6 bases and 1 base, with 16 bases remaining between them. The CDR3 is 16 amino acids. This CDR3 reads CASRTTGALSNQPQHF. The CDR3 nucleotides read TGTGCCAGCAGGACGACAGGCGCGCTCAGCAATCAGCCCCAGCATTTT.

The chain recombines TRBV6-6 with TRBJ2-7; the D is unclear. Germline V CDR1 and CDR2: MNHNY, SVGAGI (reference sequence). V was pared by 0 bases and J by 5 bases, with 11 bases between. The CDR3 contains 14 residues. This CDR3 is CASSYSPSVDEQYF. The CDR3 DNA follows: TGTGCCAGCAGTTACTCGCCCTCGGTGGACGAGCAGTACTTC.